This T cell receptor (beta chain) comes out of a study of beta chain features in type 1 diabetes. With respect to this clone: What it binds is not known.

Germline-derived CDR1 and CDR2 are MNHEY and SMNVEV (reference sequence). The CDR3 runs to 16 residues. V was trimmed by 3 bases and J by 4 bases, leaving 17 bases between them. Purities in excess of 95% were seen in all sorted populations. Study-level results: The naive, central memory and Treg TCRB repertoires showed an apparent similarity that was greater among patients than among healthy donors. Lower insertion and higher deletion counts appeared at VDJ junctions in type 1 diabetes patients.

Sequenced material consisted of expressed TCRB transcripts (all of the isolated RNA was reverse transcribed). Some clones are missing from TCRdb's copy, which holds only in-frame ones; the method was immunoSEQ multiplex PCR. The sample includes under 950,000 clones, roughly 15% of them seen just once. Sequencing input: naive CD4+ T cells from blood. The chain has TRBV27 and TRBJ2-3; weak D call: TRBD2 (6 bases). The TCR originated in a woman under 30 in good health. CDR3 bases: TGTGCCAGCAGTTTCAATCAGTTGGGGGGAGCAGATACGCAGTATTTT. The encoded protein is CASSFNQLGGADTQYF.